This T cell receptor (beta chain) was recovered during a study of blood T cell repertoires in COVID-19. In the study overall: In each case, the material was cDNA or gDNA derived from T cells, B-cell-depleted T cells, or PBMCs.

The study drew participants aged about 18 to 95 years from approximately 25 US areas. Here immunoSEQ multiplex PCR was the method, and the copy in TCRdb shows in-frame clones only, minus some. The sample includes hundreds of thousands of clones, roughly 87% of them seen just once. Germline CDR1 and CDR2: LGHDT and YNNKEL (reference sequence). The CDR3 is 14 amino acids. The J segment lost 3 bases and the V segment lost 5 bases, leaving 6 bases of the junction unmatched. The genes are TRBV3-1 (or the pseudogene TRBV3-2) and TRBJ2-7, with 8 bases fitting TRBD1. The clonotype was recovered from a woman aged 40 to 50 with acute COVID-19. Source material: PBMCs or T cells enriched from blood (not recorded which). The CDR3 spells CASSSPDRDYEQYF. CDR3 DNA sequence: TGTGCCAGCAGCTCACCGGACAGGGACTACGAGCAGTACTTC.